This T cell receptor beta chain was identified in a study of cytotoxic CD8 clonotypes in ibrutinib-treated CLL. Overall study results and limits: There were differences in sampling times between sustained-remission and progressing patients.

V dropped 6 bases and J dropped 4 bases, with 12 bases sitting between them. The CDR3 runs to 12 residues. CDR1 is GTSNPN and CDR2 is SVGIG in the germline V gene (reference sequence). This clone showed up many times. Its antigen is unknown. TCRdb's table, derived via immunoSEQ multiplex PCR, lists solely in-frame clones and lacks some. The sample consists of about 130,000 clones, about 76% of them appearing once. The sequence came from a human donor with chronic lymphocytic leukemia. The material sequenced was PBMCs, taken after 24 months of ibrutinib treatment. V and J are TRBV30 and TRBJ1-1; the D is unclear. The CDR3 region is CACSVIPTEAFF. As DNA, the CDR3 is TGTGCCTGTTCCGTGATTCCCACTGAAGCTTTCTTT.